The next 10 T cell receptor beta chains were all read from a single sample in a study of blood T cell repertoires in COVID-19. Measured with immunoSEQ multiplex PCR; TCRdb has only the in-frame clones, and not every one. The table includes under 500,000 clones, nearly 90% detected once. The sample taken for sequencing was PBMCs or T cells enriched from blood (not recorded which). The receptors stem from a woman in her late teens or twenties with acute COVID-19.

The J gene is TRBJ1-5, the V gene TRBV13; 9 bases agree with TRBD1. Germline V gene data show CDR1 as PRHDT and CDR2 as FYEKMQ (reference sequence). There are 21 residues in the CDR3. The V and J ends lost 1 base and 6 bases, in that order; junction bases with no gene match: 22. The CDR3 DNA reads TGTGCCAGCAGCTTAGAAGGGGGTTGGACAGGGGCCCCGATTCGCGCTCAGCCCCAGCATTTT. This codes for CASSLEGGWTGAPIRAQPQHF.

The rearrangement uses TRBV10-2 and TRBJ2-5, with a possible D match to TRBD2 (5 bases). Germline CDR1 WSHSY, CDR2 SAAADI. The CDR3 sequence is 13 residues long. V was shortened by 4 bases and J by 2 bases, with 8 bases between the two germline ends. In DNA, the CDR3 is TGCGCCAGCAGTGTGAGGGTTCAAGAGACCCAGTACTTC. This encodes CASSVRVQETQYF.

This rearrangement joins TRBV19 to TRBJ2-7; 8 bases align to TRBD1. Per germline, CDR1 LNHDA and CDR2 SQIVND (reference sequence). V shed 5 bases and J 2 bases; nucleotides not matched to a gene: 8. CDR3 length: 15 residues. The chain's CDR3 is CASSETDRATYEQYF. CDR3 DNA sequence: TGTGCCAGTAGTGAAACGGACAGGGCCACCTACGAGCAGTACTTC. The variable domain in full, completed from reference TRBV19 and TRBJ2-7, reads DGGITQSPKYLFRKEGQNVTLSCEQNLNHDAMYWYRQDPGQGLRLIYYSQIVNDFQKGDIAEGYSVSREKKESFPLTVTSAQKNPTAFYLCASSETDRATYEQYFGPGTRLTVT.

V is TRBV5-5 and J is TRBJ2-5; tentatively, D is TRBD2 (7 bases). The CDR3 consists of 14 residues. V was shortened by 4 bases and J by 3 bases, with 13 bases between the two germline ends. Germline V CDR1 and CDR2: SGHKS, YYEKEE (reference sequence). CDR3 coding DNA: TGTGCCAGCAGCAGAGGGGGGGCCAAAGAGACCCAGTACTTC. Translation: CASSRGGAKETQYF.

This clone has just a few counts. This chain links TRBV4-1 with TRBJ1-5; 9 bases align to TRBD1. The germline V gene encodes CDR1 MGHRA and CDR2 YSYEKL. The CDR3 sequence is 15 residues long. V lost 3 bases and J lost 2; bases outside the gene matches: 2. The CDR3 is CASSQDRGRNQPQHF. CDR3 nucleotide sequence: TGCGCCAGCAGCCAGGACAGGGGACGCAATCAGCCCCAGCATTTT.

V gene TRBV2 combines with J gene TRBJ1-2; perhaps TRBD1 as D (5 bases). CDR1 and CDR2 from the germline V gene are SNHLY and FYNNEI. The CDR3 loop spans 14 amino acids. Trimming pared 8 bases from V and 6 bases from J, leaving 19 bases between. The CDR3 loop is CASDGERTIHGYTF. CDR3 DNA sequence: TGTGCCAGCGATGGTGAAAGGACAATCCATGGCTACACCTTC.

Here the CDR3 reads CAISDLGTALTDTQYF. The CDR3 nucleotides are TGTGCCATCAGTGACCTGGGGACAGCCCTAACAGATACGCAGTATTTT. The chain joins TRBV10-3 to TRBJ2-3, with 7 nucleotides matching TRBD1. This CDR3 region has 16 residues. J gave up 3 bases and V 3 bases, and 9 bases lay outside the gene matches. CDR1 ENHRY and CDR2 SYGVKD come from the germline V gene.

The chain employs TRBV10-2 and TRBJ1-2; TRBD1 matches at 11 bases. This CDR3 has 17 amino acids. The germline V gene has CDR1 WSHSY and CDR2 SAAADI. V was clipped by 2 bases and J by 1 base; unmatched bases: 6. The chain's CDR3 is CASSEPAGTGGNYGYTF. As DNA, the CDR3 is TGCGCCAGCAGTGAGCCGGCCGGGACAGGGGGTAACTATGGCTACACCTTC.

The chain employs TRBV5-1 and TRBJ1-6; 7 nucleotides line up with TRBD1. Germline loops: CDR1 SGHRS, CDR2 YFSETQ. The CDR3 runs to 17 residues. After removal of 1 base from V and 6 bases from J, the junction contained 10 bases not matched to a gene. The CDR3 loop is CASSLTTGDGINSPLHF. The CDR3 DNA reads TGCGCCAGCAGCTTGACCACAGGGGACGGAATTAATTCACCCCTCCACTTT.

The V gene is TRBV28, the J gene TRBJ2-7; 12 bases fit TRBD2. In germline, CDR1 is MDHEN, CDR2 SYDVKM. With 7 bases clipped from V and 6 bases from J, the junction kept 16 bases outside the gene matches. The CDR3 runs to 17 residues. The CDR3 DNA follows: TGTGCCAGCACTAACAATATCGGACTAGCGGGAAGTGGCGAGCAGTACTTC. It translates to CASTNNIGLAGSGEQYF.